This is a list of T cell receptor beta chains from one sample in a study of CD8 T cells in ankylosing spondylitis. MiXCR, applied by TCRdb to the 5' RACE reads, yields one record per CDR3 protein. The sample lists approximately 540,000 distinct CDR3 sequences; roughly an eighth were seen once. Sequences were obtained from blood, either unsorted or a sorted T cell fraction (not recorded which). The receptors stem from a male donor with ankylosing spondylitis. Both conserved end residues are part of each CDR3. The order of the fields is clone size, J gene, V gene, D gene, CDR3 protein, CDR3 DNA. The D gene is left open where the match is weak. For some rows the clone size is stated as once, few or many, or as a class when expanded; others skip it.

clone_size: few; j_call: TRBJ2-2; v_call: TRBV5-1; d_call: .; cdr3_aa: CASTSERGVYGELFF; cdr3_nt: TGCGCCAGCACCTCGGAAAGGGGAGTGTACGGGGAGCTGTTTTTT
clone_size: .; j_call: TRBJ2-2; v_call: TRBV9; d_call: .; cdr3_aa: CASSVGSATGELFF; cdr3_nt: TGTGCCAGCAGCGTAGGATCAGCCACCGGGGAGCTGTTTTTT
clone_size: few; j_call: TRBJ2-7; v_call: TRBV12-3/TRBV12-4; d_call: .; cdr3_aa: CASSLGAGSSYEQYF; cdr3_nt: TGTGCCAGCAGTTTGGGGGCAGGGAGCTCCTACGAGCAGTACTTC
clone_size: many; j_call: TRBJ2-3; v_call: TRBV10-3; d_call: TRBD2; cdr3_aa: CAIREPSGRAPDTQYF; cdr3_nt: TGTGCCATCAGGGAGCCTAGCGGGAGGGCTCCAGATACGCAGTATTTT
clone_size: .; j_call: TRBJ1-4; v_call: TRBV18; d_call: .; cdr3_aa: CASSRAEDEKLFF; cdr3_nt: TGTGCCAGCTCAAGGGCGGAAGATGAAAAACTGTTTTTT
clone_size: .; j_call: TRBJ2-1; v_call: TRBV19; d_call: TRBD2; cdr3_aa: CASSIGASGSREQFF; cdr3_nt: TGTGCCAGTAGTATAGGGGCTAGCGGGAGCCGGGAGCAGTTCTTC
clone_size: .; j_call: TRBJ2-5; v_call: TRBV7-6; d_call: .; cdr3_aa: CASSPGLGRQETQYF; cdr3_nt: TGTGCCAGCAGCCCGGGACTGGGGAGGCAAGAGACCCAGTACTTC
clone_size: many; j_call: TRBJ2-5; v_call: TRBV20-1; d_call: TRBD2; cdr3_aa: CSAPTSGQYQETQYF; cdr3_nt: TGCAGTGCACCTACTAGCGGCCAATACCAAGAGACCCAGTACTTC
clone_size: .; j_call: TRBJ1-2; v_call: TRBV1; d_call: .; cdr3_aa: CTSSQVSARFYGYTF; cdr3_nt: TGCACCAGCAGCCAGGTTAGCGCGAGGTTCTATGGCTACACCTTC
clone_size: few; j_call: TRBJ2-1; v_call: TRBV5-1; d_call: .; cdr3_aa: CASSSRFVFQYNEQFF; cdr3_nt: TGCGCCAGCAGCTCCCGGTTCGTCTTCCAATACAATGAGCAGTTCTTC
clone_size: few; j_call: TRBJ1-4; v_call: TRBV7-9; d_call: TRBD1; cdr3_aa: CASSLGQGTEKLFF; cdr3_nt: TGTGCCAGCAGCCTCGGACAGGGGACGGAAAAACTGTTTTTT
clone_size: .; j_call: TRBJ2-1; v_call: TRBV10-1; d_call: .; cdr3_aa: CASSDLTSDAYNEQFF; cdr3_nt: TGCGCCAGCAGTGACCTAACTAGTGACGCCTACAATGAGCAGTTCTTC
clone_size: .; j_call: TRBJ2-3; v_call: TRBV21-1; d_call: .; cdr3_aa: CASPFDRHTDTQYF; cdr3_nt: TGTGCCAGCCCCTTCGACAGACACACAGATACGCAGTATTTT
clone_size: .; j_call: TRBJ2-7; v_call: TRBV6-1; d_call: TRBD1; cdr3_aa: CASGTGGREQYF; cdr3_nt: TGTGCCAGCGGGACAGGGGGACGCGAGCAGTACTTC
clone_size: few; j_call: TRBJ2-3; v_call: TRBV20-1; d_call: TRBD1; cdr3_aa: CSAETGGTDTQYF; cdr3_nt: TGCAGTGCTGAGACAGGGGGCACAGATACGCAGTATTTT
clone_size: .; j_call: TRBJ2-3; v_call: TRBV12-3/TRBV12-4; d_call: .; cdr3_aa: CASSAKYSTDTQYF; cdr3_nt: TGTGCCAGCAGTGCCAAGTATTCCACAGATACGCAGTATTTT
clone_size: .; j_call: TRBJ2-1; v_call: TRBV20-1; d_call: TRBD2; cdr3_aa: CSVTIMGLGLPEQFF; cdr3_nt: TGCAGTGTCACCATTATGGGACTAGGATTGCCGGAGCAGTTCTTC
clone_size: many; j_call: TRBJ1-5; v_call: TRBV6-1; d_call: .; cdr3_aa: CASSASGGGNQPQHF; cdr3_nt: TGTGCCAGCAGTGCGTCAGGAGGTGGTAATCAGCCCCAGCATTTT
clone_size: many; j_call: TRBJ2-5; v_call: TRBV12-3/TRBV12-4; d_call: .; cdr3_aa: CASSLRGGQGETQYF; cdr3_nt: TGTGCCAGCAGTTTAAGGGGGGGGCAGGGGGAGACCCAGTACTTC
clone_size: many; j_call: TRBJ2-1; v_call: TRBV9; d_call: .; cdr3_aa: CASSVATGGAGLYNEQFF; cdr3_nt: TGTGCCAGCAGCGTAGCTACTGGGGGGGCCGGACTCTACAATGAGCAGTTCTTC
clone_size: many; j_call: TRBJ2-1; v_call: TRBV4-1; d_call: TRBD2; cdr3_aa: CASSPGALALYNEQFF; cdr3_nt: TGCGCCAGCAGCCCAGGAGCACTAGCGCTGTACAATGAGCAGTTCTTC
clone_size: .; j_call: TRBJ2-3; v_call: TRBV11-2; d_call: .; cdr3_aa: CASDHYNGGVDTQYF; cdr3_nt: TGTGCCAGCGACCATTATAATGGGGGTGTAGATACGCAGTATTTT
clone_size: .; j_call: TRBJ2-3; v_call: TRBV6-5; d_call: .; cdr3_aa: CASSYAQSTDTQYF; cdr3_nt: TGTGCCAGCAGTTACGCACAGAGCACAGATACGCAGTATTTT
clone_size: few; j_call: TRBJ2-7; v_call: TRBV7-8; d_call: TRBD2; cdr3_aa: CASSQGTSGTEQYF; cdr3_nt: TGTGCCAGCAGCCAAGGGACTAGCGGGACCGAGCAGTACTTC
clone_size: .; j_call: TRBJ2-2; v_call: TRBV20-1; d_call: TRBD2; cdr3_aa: CSARNSLAGGAGELFF; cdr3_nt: TGCAGTGCTAGAAACTCGCTAGCGGGAGGCGCCGGGGAGCTGTTTTTT
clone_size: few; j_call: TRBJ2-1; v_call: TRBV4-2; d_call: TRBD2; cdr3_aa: CASSPQAGGVHEQFF; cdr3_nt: TGTGCCAGCAGCCCCCAAGCGGGAGGGGTGCATGAGCAGTTCTTC
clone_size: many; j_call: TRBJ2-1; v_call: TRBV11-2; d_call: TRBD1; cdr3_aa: CASSLLTGTGPYEQFF; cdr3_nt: TGTGCCAGCAGCCTCCTGACCGGGACAGGGCCGTATGAGCAGTTCTTC
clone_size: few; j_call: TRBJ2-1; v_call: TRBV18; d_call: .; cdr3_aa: CASSPIRDEQFF; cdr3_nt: TGTGCCAGCTCACCAATTAGGGATGAGCAGTTCTTC
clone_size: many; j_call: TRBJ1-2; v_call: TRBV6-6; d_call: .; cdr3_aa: CASSGTGSGGYTF; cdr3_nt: TGTGCCAGCAGTGGAACAGGGTCGGGTGGCTACACCTTC
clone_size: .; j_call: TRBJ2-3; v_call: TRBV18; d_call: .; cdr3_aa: CASSFTGSTDTQYF; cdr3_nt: TGTGCCAGCTCTTTCACAGGGAGCACAGATACGCAGTATTTT
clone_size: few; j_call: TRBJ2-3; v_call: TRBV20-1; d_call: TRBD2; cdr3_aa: CSADGGLAEFTDTQYF; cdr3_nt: TGCAGTGCCGACGGGGGACTAGCGGAATTCACAGATACGCAGTATTTT
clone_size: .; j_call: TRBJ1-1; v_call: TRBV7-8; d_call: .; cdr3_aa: CASSPRGVLNQNTEAFF; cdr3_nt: TGTGCCAGCAGCCCAAGGGGGGTCCTCAACCAGAACACTGAAGCTTTCTTT
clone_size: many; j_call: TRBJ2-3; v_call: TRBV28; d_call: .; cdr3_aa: CASSAYGTGTDTQYF; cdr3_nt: TGTGCCAGCAGTGCCTACGGGACTGGCACAGATACGCAGTATTTT
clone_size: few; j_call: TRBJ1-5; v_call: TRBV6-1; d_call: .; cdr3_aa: CASTGTTSNQPQHF; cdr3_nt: TGTGCCAGCACGGGGACAACAAGCAATCAGCCCCAGCATTTT
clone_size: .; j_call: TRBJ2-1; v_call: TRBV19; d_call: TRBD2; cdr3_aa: CASTHSGIYNEQFF; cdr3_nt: TGTGCCAGTACTCATAGCGGGATCTACAATGAGCAGTTCTTC
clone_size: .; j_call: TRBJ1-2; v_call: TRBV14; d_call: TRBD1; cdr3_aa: CASSQVPRTGTYGYTF; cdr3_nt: TGTGCCAGCAGCCAAGTTCCTCGGACAGGGACCTATGGCTACACCTTC
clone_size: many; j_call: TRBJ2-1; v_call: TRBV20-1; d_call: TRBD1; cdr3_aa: CSANKQGAYNEQFF; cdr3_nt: TGCAGTGCTAATAAACAGGGGGCCTACAATGAGCAGTTCTTC
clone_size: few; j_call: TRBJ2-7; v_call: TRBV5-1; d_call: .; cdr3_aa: CASRRELYEQYF; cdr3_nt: TGCGCCAGCAGGCGAGAACTATACGAGCAGTACTTC
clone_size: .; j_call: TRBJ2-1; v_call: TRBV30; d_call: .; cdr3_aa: CAWSVEVGGNEQFF; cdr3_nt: TGTGCCTGGAGTGTAGAGGTAGGCGGGAATGAGCAGTTCTTC
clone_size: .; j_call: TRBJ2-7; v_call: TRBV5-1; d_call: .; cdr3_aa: CASSLVGKEQYF; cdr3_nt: TGCGCCAGCAGCTTGGTTGGGAAGGAGCAGTACTTC
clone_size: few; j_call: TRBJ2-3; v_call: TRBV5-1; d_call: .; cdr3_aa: CASSWGPSSTDTQYF; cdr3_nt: TGCGCCAGCAGCTGGGGACCTAGTAGCACAGATACGCAGTATTTT
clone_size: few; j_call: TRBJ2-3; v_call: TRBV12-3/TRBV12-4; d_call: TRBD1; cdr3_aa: CASSLSGTESTDTQYF; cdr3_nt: TGTGCCAGCAGTTTATCCGGGACAGAGAGCACAGATACGCAGTATTTT
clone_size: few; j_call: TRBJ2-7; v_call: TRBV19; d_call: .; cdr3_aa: CASSGQFTTYEQYF; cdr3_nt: TGTGCCAGTAGTGGACAGTTCACCACATACGAGCAGTACTTC
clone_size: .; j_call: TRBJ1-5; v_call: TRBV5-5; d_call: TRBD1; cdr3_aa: CASSPTWTGENNQPQHF; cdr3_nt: TGTGCCAGCAGCCCAACCTGGACAGGGGAGAACAATCAGCCCCAGCATTTT